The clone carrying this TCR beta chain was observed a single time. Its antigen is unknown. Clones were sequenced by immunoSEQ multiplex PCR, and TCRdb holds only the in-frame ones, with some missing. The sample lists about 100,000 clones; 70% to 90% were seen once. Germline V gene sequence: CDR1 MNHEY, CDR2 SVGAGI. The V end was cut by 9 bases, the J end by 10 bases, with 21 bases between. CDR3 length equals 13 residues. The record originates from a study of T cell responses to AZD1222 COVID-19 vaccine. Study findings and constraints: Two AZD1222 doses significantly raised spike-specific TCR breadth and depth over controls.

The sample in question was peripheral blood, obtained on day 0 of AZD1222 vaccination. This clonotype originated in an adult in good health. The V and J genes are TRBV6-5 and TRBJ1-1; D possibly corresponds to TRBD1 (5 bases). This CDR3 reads CASTGGGVRGAFF. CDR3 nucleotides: TGTGCCAGTACCGGGGGGGGTGTTAGAGGAGCTTTCTTT.